This T cell receptor beta chain was profiled in a study of identifying expanded T cells in peripheral blood. Study-wide points: Variance in clone template counts between approximately two-week samples significantly increased with total template count across all healthy donors. Differentially abundant clones: roughly 1.2 between replicates, approximately 15 at two to three weeks, 18 to 20 at four.

The table came from immunoSEQ multiplex PCR; TCRdb's copy has only in-frame clones and leaves some out. Among approximately 85,000 clones, 84% were seen once, and the ten largest hold 18%. The germline gives CDR1 MDHEN, CDR2 SYDVKM. This CDR3 spans 14 amino acids. V lost 4 bases, J lost 5 bases, and 4 bases stayed unmatched. During the collection period, no donor immune events like infections were recorded. Remarks on this clone: Its antigen remains unknown.

This sequence joins TRBV28 and TRBJ2-1, with 8 bases matching TRBD2. This sequence originates from a person aged 18 to 70 in good health. Sequencing was carried out using blood. The CDR3 here is CASSWAGGNNEQFF. The CDR3, as DNA: TGTGCCAGCAGTTGGGCGGGAGGAAACAATGAGCAGTTCTTC.